The clone carrying this T cell receptor beta chain was found many times. What it binds is unknown. This sample is part of a study of human T cells and chemical hapten exposure. Study-wide findings and caveats: Counts of TCRs above 1 in 1000 frequency stayed unchanged with DPC sensitization. Patch test score rose with PT1 expanded TCR count, significant at thresholds 8, 16 and 32, not 4.

The time point: pre-sensitization, week 0. Documented treatment: therapeutic diphenylcyclopropenone sensitization with weekly scalp DPC. Each patch-test visit's blood sample preceded patch application. Germline V gene data show CDR1 as SEHNR and CDR2 as FQNEAQ (reference sequence). There are 13 residues in the CDR3. V shed 4 bases and J shed 0 bases, with 4 bases lying between them. In the original processing: Sample TCR totals centred on a median of approximately 95,000, ranging roughly 20,000 to 750,000. TCRdb ran MiXCR on the RACE reads and lists one entry per CDR3 protein. TCRdb, rather than the study authors, made the V and J calls. Among around 120,000 distinct CDR3 sequences listed, roughly 13% were seen once.

The clonotype comes from a woman under 30 with alopecia areata. Some clones in this sample may be carry-over from other donors' samples. The chain uses TRBV7-9 and TRBJ1-3, with D hard to call. Here the sequenced sample was whole blood, taken in connection with sensitization to the hapten diphenylcyclopropenone (DPC). This CDR3 reads CASSWGSGNTIYF. The CDR3 DNA is TGTGCCAGCAGCTGGGGCTCTGGAAACACCATATATTTT.